This TCR beta chain was sequenced during a study of vaccination and CD4 T cells after COVID-19. The CDR3 has 14 amino acids. CDR1 is DFQATT and CDR2 is SNEGSKA in the germline V gene (reference sequence). V was clipped by 6 bases and J by 0 bases, with 12 bases between them. The treatment denotes: 10-day PBMC culture with coronavirus spike peptide pools or control peptides (ViraFEST assay). T cells were expanded with peptide pools, and expanded clonotypes were identified by TCR sequencing. On day 3 and again on day 7, fresh IL-2 medium was used to replace half the medium. Details on this clonotype: The antigen remains undetermined.

Cultured CD4+ T cells had their DNA profiled by the Oncomine TCR Beta short-read assay. TCRdb used MiXCR to reprocess the PCR reads, holding one entry per CDR3 protein. This sample has about 7,600 distinct CDR3 sequences; around 66% occur once, and the top ten carry about 20%. This receptor was obtained from a human donor with COVID-19. The chain is built from TRBV20-1 and TRBJ1-3; D is possibly TRBD1 (5 bases). Sequenced here: cultured CD4+ T cells from blood, sampled after SARS-CoV-2 vaccination. DNA of the CDR3: TGCAGTGCCTGGGGACGGAGCTCTGGAAACACCATATATTTT. The encoded protein is CSAWGRSSGNTIYF.